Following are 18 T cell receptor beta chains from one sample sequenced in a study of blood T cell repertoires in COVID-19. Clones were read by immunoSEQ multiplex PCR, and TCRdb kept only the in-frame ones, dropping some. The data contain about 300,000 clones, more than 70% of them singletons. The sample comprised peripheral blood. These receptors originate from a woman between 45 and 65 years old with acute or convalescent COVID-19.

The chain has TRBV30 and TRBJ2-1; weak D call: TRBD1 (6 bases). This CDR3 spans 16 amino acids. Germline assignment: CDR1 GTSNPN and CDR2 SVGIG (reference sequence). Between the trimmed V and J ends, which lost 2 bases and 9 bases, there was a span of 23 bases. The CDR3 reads CAWSLSSGARIGEQFF. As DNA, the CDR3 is TGTGCCTGGAGTCTTTCGTCAGGGGCGCGGATTGGTGAGCAGTTCTTC.

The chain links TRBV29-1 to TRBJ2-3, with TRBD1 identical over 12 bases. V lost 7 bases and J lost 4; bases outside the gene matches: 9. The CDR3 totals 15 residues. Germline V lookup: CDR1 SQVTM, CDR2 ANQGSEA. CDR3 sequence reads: CSGGQGANGADTQYF. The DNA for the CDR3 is TGCAGCGGGGGACAGGGGGCGAACGGAGCAGATACGCAGTATTTT.

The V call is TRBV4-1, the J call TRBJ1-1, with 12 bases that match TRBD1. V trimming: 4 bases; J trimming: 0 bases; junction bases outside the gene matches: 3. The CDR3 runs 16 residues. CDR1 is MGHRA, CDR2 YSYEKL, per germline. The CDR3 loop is CASSRGQGALNTEAFF. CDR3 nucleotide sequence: TGCGCCAGCAGCCGGGGACAGGGGGCCCTGAACACTGAAGCTTTCTTT.

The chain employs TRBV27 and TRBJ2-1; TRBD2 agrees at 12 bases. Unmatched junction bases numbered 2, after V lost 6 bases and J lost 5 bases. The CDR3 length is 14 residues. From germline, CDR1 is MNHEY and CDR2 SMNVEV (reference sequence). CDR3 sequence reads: CASRLAGGNNEQFF. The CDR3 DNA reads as TGTGCCAGCAGGCTAGCGGGGGGGAACAATGAGCAGTTCTTC.

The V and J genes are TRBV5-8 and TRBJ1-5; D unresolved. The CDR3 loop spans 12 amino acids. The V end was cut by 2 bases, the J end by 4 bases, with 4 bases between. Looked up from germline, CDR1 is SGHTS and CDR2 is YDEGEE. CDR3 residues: CASSFLNQPQHF. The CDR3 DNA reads TGTGCCAGCAGCTTTTTAAATCAGCCCCAGCATTTT.

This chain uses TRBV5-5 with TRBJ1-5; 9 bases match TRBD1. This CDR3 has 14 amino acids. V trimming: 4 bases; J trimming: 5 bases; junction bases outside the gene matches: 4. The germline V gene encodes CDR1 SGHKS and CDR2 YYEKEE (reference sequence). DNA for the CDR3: TGTGCCAGCAGCACGACAGGGGGGGATCAGCCCCAGCATTTT. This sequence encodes CASSTTGGDQPQHF.

The CDR3 coding sequence is TGTGCCAGCAGCTTGATAGGGGATGAGCAGTTCTTC. Encoded protein: CASSLIGDEQFF. This sequence joins TRBV5-4 and TRBJ2-1, with D tentatively TRBD1 (5 bases). Germline V gene lookup returns CDR1 SGHNT and CDR2 YYREEE (reference sequence). Trimming left V 1 base short and J 8 bases short, with 7 bases between. This CDR3 is built from 12 residues.

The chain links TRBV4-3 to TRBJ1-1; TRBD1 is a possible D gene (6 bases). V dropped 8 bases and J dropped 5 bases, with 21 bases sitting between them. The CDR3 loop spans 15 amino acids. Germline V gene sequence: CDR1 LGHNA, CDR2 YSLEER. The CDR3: CASRRGVGAGTEAFF. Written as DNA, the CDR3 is TGCGCCAGCCGGCGGGGGGTGGGGGCCGGTACTGAAGCTTTCTTT.

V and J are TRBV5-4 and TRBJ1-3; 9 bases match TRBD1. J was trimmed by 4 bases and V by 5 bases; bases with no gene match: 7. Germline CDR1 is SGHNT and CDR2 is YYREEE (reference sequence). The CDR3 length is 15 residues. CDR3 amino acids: CASSLNRGLGNTIYF. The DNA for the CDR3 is TGTGCCAGCAGTTTGAACAGGGGGCTCGGAAACACCATATATTTT.

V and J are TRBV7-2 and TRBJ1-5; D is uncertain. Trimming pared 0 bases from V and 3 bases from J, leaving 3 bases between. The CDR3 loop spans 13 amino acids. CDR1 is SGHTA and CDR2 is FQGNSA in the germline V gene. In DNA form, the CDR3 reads TGTGCCAGCAGCTTAGCCAACAATCAGCCCCAGCATTTT. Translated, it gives CASSLANNQPQHF.

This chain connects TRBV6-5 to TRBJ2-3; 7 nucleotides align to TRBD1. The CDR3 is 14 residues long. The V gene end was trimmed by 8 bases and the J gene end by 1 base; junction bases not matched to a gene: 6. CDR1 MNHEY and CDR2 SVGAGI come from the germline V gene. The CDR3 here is CASSWQGGTDTQYF. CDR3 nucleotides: TGTGCCAGCTCTTGGCAGGGGGGCACAGATACGCAGTATTTT.

CDR3 nucleotide sequence: TGTGCCATCAGAGGGGACAGCTCCTACAATGAGCAGTTCTTC. Amino acids: CAIRGDSSYNEQFF. The chain carries TRBV10-3 and TRBJ2-1, with 7 bases identical to TRBD1. The germline V gene has CDR1 ENHRY and CDR2 SYGVKD. This CDR3 region has 14 residues. V lost 6 bases to trimming and J lost 0 bases; unmatched junction nucleotides: 2.

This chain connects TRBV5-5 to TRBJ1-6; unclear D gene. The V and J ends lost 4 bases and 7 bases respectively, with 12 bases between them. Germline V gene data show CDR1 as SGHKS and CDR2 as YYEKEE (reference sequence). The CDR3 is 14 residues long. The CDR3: CASSTYTINSPLHF. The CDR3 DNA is TGTGCCAGCAGCACCTATACGATAAATTCACCCCTCCACTTT. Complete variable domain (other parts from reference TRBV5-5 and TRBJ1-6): DAGVTQSPTHLIKTRGQQVTLRCSPISGHKSVSWYQQVLGQGPQFIFQYYEKEERGRGNFPDRFSARQFPNYSSELNVNALLLGDSALYLCASSTYTINSPLHFGNGTRLTVT.

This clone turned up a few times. The CDR3 DNA reads as TGTGCCAGCAGCCCCCCAGAGCAGGGGGCGGTCAATGAGCAGTTCTTC. As protein: CASSPPEQGAVNEQFF. The V and J genes are TRBV21-1 and TRBJ2-1; the DNA was not compared with TRBD1, the D call given in the table. TRBV21-1 is shown as a pseudogene. This CDR3 has 16 residues.

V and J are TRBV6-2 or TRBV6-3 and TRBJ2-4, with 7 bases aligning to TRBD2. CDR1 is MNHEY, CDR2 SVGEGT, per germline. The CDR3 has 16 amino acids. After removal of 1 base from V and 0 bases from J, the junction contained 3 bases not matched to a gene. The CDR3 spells CASSYLGGKAKNIQYF. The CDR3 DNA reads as TGTGCCAGCAGTTACTTGGGAGGGAAAGCCAAAAACATTCAGTACTTC.

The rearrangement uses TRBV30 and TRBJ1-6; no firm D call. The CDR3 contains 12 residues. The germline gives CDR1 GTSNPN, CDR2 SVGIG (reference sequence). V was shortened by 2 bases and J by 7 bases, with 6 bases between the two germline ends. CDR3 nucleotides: TGTGCCTGGAGTAAACAAAATTCACCCCTCCACTTT. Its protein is CAWSKQNSPLHF.

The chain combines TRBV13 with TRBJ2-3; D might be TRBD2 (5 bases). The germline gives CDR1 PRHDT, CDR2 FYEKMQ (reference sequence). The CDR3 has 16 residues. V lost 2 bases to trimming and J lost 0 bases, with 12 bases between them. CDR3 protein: CASSLRKRSSTDTQYF. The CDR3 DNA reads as TGTGCCAGCAGCTTACGGAAGCGGTCTAGCACAGATACGCAGTATTTT.

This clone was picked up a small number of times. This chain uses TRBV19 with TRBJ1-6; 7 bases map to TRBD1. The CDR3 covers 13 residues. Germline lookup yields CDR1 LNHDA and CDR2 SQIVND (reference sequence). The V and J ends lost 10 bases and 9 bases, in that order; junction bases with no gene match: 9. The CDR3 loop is CATRDSRSSPLHF. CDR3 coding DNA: TGTGCCACTCGGGACAGTCGAAGTTCACCCCTCCACTTT.